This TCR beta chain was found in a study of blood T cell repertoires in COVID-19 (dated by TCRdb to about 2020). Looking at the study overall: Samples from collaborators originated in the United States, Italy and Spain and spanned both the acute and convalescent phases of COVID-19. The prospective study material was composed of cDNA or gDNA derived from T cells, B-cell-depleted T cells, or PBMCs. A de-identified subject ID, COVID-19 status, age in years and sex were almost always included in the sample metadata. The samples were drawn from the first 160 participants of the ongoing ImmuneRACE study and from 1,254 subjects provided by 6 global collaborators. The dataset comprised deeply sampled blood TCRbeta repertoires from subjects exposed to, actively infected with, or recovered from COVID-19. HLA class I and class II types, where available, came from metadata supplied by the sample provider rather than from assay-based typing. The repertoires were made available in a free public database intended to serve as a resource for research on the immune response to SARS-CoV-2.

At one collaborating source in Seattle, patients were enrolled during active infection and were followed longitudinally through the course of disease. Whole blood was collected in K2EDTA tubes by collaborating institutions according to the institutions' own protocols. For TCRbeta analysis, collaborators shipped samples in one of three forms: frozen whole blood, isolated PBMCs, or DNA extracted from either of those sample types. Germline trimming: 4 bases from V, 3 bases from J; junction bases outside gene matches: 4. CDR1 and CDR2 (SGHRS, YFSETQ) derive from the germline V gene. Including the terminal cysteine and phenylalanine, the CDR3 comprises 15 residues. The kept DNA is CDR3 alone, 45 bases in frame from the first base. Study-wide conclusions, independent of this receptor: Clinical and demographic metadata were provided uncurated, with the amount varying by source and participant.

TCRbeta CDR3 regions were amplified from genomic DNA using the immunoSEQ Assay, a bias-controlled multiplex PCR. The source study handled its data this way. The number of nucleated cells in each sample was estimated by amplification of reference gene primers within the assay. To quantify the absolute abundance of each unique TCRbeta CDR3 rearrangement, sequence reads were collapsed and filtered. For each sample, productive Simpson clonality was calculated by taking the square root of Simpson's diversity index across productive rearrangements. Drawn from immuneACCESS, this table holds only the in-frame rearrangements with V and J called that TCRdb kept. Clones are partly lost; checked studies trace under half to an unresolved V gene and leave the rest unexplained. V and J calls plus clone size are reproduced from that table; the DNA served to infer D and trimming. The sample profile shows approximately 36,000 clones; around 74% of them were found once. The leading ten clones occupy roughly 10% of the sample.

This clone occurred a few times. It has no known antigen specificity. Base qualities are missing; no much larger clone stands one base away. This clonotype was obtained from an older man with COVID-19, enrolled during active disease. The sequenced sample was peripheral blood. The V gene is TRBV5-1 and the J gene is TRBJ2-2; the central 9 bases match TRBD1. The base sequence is TGCGCCAGCAGCGGGGGACAGGGCTACACCGGGGAGCTGTTTTTT. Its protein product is CASSGGQGYTGELFF. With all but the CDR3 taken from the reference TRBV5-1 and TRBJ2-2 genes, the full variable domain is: KAGVTQTPRYLIKTRGQQVTLSCSPISGHRSVSWYQQTPGQGLQFLFEYFSETQRNKGNFPGRFSGRQFSNSRSEMNVSTLELGDSALYLCASSGGQGYTGELFFGEGSRLTVL.